This TCR beta chain is drawn from a study of OX40 agonist ivuxolimab in advanced cancers. General notes on the study: Ivuxolimab was an agonistic, fully human IgG2 monoclonal antibody directed against OX40 (CD134), a costimulatory receptor. Intravenous ivuxolimab was administered to patients every 2 weeks at six dose levels: 0.01, 0.1, 0.3, 1.5, 3 and 10 mg/kg. Among the roughly 50 dose-escalation patients, around 20 had hepatocellular carcinoma, approximately 15 melanoma, 9 renal cell carcinoma and 9 head and neck cancer. In the dose-escalation cohort, around 80% of patients were male, and the mean age was 60 years with a range of roughly 20 to 85. Patients were allowed to have had prior anti-PD-1, anti-PD-L1 or anti-CTLA-4 therapy, and more than 35% of the dose-escalation patients had been treated with checkpoint inhibitors. Partial responses were achieved by three dose-escalation patients, of whom one had hepatocellular carcinoma and two had cutaneous melanoma. Peripheral TCRbeta sequencing was intended to test whether TCR sequence diversity was altered and clonal T-cell expansion was caused by ivuxolimab. The paper describes the monotherapy dose-escalation part (N ≈ 52 patients) of the phase I trial of ivuxolimab.

For sequencing of the TCRbeta CDR3 region, genomic DNA was extracted from the sorted cells. The immunoSEQ Assay was used for sequencing of TCRbeta CDR3 regions. TCRdb re-hosts the immuneACCESS table, in-frame sequences only. Its copies lack some clones; in the studies checked, an unresolved V gene accounts for under half of them, and the cause for the rest is not known. For this sample the table gives about 37,000 clones, of which around 85% were detected only once. The leading ten clones occupy under 45% of the sample. The CDR3, from cysteine to phenylalanine, totals 14 residues. Of the read, only the CDR3 DNA is kept; its 42 bases are in frame from base 1. CDR1 and CDR2 are read off the germline V gene as MDHEN and SYDVKM. Trimming removed 6 bases from V and 4 bases from J; the gene matches leave 8 bases unexplained. General study outcomes and caveats: At doses of 0.1 to 3.0 mg/kg, clonal expansion of both CD4+ and CD8+ blood T cells was observed from baseline to week 6. On average, CD8+ T cells showed more expanded clones than CD4+ T cells after ivuxolimab. Low levels of normalized T-cell clonal expansion were also seen in some patients who did not respond. In partial responders in the 0.1-3.0 mg/kg groups, normalized peripheral clonal expansion was found to be among the lowest, especially among CD8+ T cells. The antigen specificity of the clonally expanded peripheral T cells was not determined.

The trial excluded patients who had a history of autoimmune disease or who were on systemic immunosuppression. Peripheral blood for TCR sequencing was collected from all dose cohorts at baseline, on cycle 4 day 1, and on cycle 7 day 1. Samples were obtained from an open-label, multicenter, first-in-human phase I dose-escalation trial of ivuxolimab. Adults with locally advanced or metastatic melanoma, renal cell, hepatocellular, or head and neck squamous cell carcinoma were enrolled in the trial. CD4+ and CD8+ T cells were sorted separately from peripheral blood before TCR sequencing. Concerning this clone: Its target antigen remains unknown. Base qualities are not at hand, and no much larger clone is one base apart.

This TCR was recovered from an adult with an advanced solid tumor such as melanoma, head and neck, liver or kidney cancer. The sequences come from CD4+ or CD8+ T cells sorted from blood, collected in a trial of the OX40 agonist ivuxolimab. This receptor chain uses TRBV28 and TRBJ1-1; 7 bases in the middle match TRBD1. This receptor carries the CDR3 CASRWTGISTEAFF. The DNA sequence reads TGTGCCAGCAGATGGACAGGTATTAGCACTGAAGCTTTCTTT.